The source of this T cell receptor delta chain is a study of delta chains in infants with herpesvirus infections (dated by TCRdb to 2021 to 2023). General notes on the study: A Ugandan infant birth cohort was prospectively followed from birth to characterize gammadelta T cell responses to primary cytomegalovirus (CMV) infection. Using PBMC, gammadelta TCRs were sequenced for 15 to 20 CMV-infected infants, one of whom was congenitally infected, and for about 8 CMV-uninfected infants who had enough sample available. Previously published Belgian fetal and cord blood gammadelta TCR data were included only for comparison and were not generated in this cohort. By approximate age, the infant blood samples fell into groups of 1.5, 4, 8 and 12 months. In infants who were infected with CMV after birth, the study searched for a public fetal Vdelta1/Vgamma8 gammadelta TCR clonotype. On the study overall, not on this receptor specifically: The public Vdelta1 clonotype was detected in about 20% of the 18 CMV-infected infants, namely three infected postnatally before 120 days of age and the congenitally infected infant. The authors noted a small sample size and no race- or environment-matched controls, since nearly all Ugandans acquire CMV before adulthood. Public-clonotype frequency among Vdelta1 cells appeared to be inversely correlated with age at infection and was observed to decay rapidly, seemingly without persisting beyond 2 to 3 months. The public clonotype might still be present below the detection limit in CMV-uninfected infants. Detection of the public clonotype was limited to the first time point after infection, and the public clonotype was not found in uninfected infants or in infants infected after 120 days.

In Kampala, Uganda, pregnant women receiving prenatal care were recruited and their infants were enrolled, and documentation of maternal HIV status was required. Home visits to families took place weekly, and collection of infant clinical information, oral swabs and peripheral blood began at 6 weeks of age and was repeated every 4 months after that. After blood was collected in heparin tubes, PBMC were isolated using Ficoll-Paque density gradient centrifugation and then cryopreserved. Libraries were made using RT-PCR. TCR cDNA was generated by reverse transcription of PBMC RNA with SuperScript II and gamma-chain- and delta-chain-specific primers. After purification with AMPure XP beads, the cDNA was amplified and indexed with Illumina adapters using the Nextera XT Index Kit. Sequencing of gammadelta TCR libraries was carried out on an Illumina MiSeq using a V2 300-cycle kit. Under the source paper's analysis protocol: Using MiXCR v2.1.12, CDR3 sequences were assembled, and reads were mapped onto D, J and V genes obtained from GenBank. VDJtools v1.2.1 was used to analyze the repertoires of the CDR3 clonotypes. With CATT, TCRdb called clones again from the public reads; duplicate DNA rows were later joined. Clone size and V and J calls follow TCRdb, not the original study. The sample has fewer than 4,000 delta-chain clones on record, 30% to 35% of them singletons. 8% of the sample comes from the top ten.

This clone has a handful of counts. It has no known antigen specificity. Base qualities are missing; no much larger clone stands one base away. This same CDR3 is encoded by further DNA sequences in the sample. V is trimmed back by 1 base and J by 1 base, and the junction contains 2 bases that no gene match accounts for. For CDR1 and CDR2, the germline V gene lists GEAIGNYY and EKD. Its CDR3 holds 18 amino acids, cysteine through phenylalanine. The entry retains the CDR3 DNA only, 54 bases that are in frame from base 1. Recombination connected TRDV2 to TRDJ3; TRDD3 matches 11 bases in the middle. Sequenced here: peripheral blood, sampled at time point 3 of longitudinal follow-up. The receptor was derived from a human donor who was a Ugandan infant, either HIV-exposed or HIV-unexposed (not recorded which). The CDR3 region has the sequence CACDTGGYASWDTRQMFF. The DNA sequence is TGTGCCTGTGACACTGGGGGATACGCATCCTGGGACACCCGACAGATGTTTTTC.